These 8 T cell receptor beta chains originate from one sample sequenced in a study of T cell repertoires in cytomegalovirus infection. Via MiXCR, TCRdb re-called the reads, giving one row per CDR3 protein. The sample lists approximately 400,000 distinct CDR3 sequences, approximately 32% seen once, with around 13% in the top ten. Sample: PBMCs. Receptor source: a human donor in good health (CMV status not recorded). Some clones in this sample may be carry-over from other donors' samples.

The chain combines TRBV6-2 or TRBV6-3 with TRBJ1-5; TRBD1 matches 7 bases. V was pared by 0 bases and J by 3 bases, with 5 bases of the junction left unmatched. CDR1 is MNHEY and CDR2 is SVGEGT in the germline V gene. The CDR3 contains 16 residues. The CDR3 reads CASSYSSGQPNQPQHF. The CDR3 bases are TGTGCCAGCAGTTACTCTTCGGGACAGCCCAATCAGCCCCAGCATTTT.

Worth noting for this clonotype: The CDR3 does not close with the conserved phenylalanine or tryptophan, likely indicating a read error. V and J are TRBV6-6 and TRBJ2-1, with 8 bases identical to TRBD1. This CDR3 region has 14 residues. The germline V gene encodes CDR1 MNHNY and CDR2 SVGAGI (reference sequence). V shed 4 bases and J 8 bases; nucleotides not matched to a gene: 7. The CDR3 DNA reads as TGTGCCAGCAGTTCCGGGACAGGTAGTTATGAGCAGTTCTCC. The encoded protein is CASSSGTGSYEQFS.

The chain couples TRBV28 to TRBJ2-2; 7 bases map to TRBD1. With 6 bases clipped from V and 9 bases from J, the junction kept 16 bases outside the gene matches. The CDR3 runs to 16 residues. Germline V gene sequence: CDR1 MDHEN, CDR2 SYDVKM. CDR3 nucleotides: TGTGCCAGCAGACCATATCTCCGGACAGGAGGTCGGGAGCTGTTTTTT. This sequence encodes CASRPYLRTGGRELFF.

With respect to this clonotype: One end of the junction varies from germline; a read error may be responsible. V gene TRBV6-1 combines with J gene TRBJ1-1; 7 bases fit TRBD1. From germline, CDR1 is MNHNS and CDR2 SASEGT. This CDR3 spans 15 amino acids. The CDR3 reads CASREEQGPGTEAFF. The CDR3 DNA sequence: TGTGCCAGCAGGGAAGAACAGGGGCCCGGCACTGAAGCTTTCTTT.

The chain combines TRBV19 with TRBJ2-7, with 9 bases fitting TRBD2. The V and J ends lost 4 bases and 5 bases, in that order; junction bases with no gene match: 6. Germline loops: CDR1 LNHDA, CDR2 SQIVND (reference sequence). The CDR3 covers 14 residues. CDR3 DNA: TGTGCCAGTAGTAATAAGCGGGGGGTCCACGAGCAGTACTTC. Protein sequence: CASSNKRGVHEQYF.

At least ten counts were recorded for this clonotype. J is TRBJ1-2 and V is TRBV12-3 or TRBV12-4; D unresolved. The CDR3 runs to 13 residues. V dropped 4 bases and J dropped 8 bases, with 14 bases sitting between them. The CDR3 nucleotides read TGTGCCAGCAGTTATAGGACGGTCGCAGGCTACACCTTC. Translating it yields CASSYRTVAGYTF.

This clonotype has a handful of counts. The rearrangement uses TRBV19 and TRBJ1-4, with D maybe TRBD1 (5 bases). This CDR3 has 14 amino acids. The V and J ends lost 5 bases and 10 bases respectively, with 17 bases between them. Germline lookup yields CDR1 LNHDA and CDR2 SQIVND (reference sequence). DNA for the CDR3: TGTGCCAGTAGTCCTGCCCCCACGGGGCGAAAACTGTTTTTT. This codes for CASSPAPTGRKLFF.

The chain couples TRBV19 to TRBJ1-4, with 8 bases matching TRBD1. The V segment lost 6 bases and the J segment 5 bases; nucleotides outside the gene matches: 5. The CDR3 runs to 14 residues. Germline CDR1 and CDR2: LNHDA and SQIVND (reference sequence). The CDR3 nucleotides read TGTGCCAGTAGGGGGACAGGAAGAAATGAAAAACTGTTTTTT. Translated, it gives CASRGTGRNEKLFF.